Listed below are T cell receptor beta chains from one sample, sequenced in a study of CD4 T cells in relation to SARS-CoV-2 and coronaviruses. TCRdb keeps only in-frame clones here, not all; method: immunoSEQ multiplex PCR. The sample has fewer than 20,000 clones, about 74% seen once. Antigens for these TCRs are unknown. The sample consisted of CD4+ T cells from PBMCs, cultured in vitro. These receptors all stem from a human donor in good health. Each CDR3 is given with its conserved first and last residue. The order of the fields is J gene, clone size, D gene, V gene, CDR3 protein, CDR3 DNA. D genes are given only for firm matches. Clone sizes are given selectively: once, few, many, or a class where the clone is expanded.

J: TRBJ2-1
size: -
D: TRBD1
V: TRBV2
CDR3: CASSRDRTTYNEQFF
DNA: TGTGCCAGCAGTCGGGACAGGACTACCTACAATGAGCAGTTCTTC

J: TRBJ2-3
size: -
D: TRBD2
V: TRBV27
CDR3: CASRNGLAGRGTQYF
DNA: TGTGCCAGCAGAAATGGACTAGCGGGACGGGGTACGCAGTATTTT

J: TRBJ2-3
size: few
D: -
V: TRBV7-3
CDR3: CASSLTGPDTQYF
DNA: TGTGCCAGCAGCTTAACGGGTCCAGATACGCAGTATTTT

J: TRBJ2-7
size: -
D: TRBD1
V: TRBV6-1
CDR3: CASSETGQGAYEQYF
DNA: TGTGCCAGCAGTGAAACTGGACAGGGGGCCTACGAGCAGTACTTC

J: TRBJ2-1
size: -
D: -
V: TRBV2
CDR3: CASSESGPSSYNEQFF
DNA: TGTGCCAGCAGTGAATCCGGCCCTAGCTCCTACAATGAGCAGTTCTTC

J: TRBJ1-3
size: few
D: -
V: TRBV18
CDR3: CASSLSGSGSGNTIYF
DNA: TGTGCCAGCTCACTAAGCGGATCTGGGTCTGGAAACACCATATATTTT

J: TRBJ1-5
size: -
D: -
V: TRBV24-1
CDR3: CATSSEGTSNQPQHF
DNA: TGTGCCACCAGTAGTGAAGGAACTAGCAATCAGCCCCAGCATTTT

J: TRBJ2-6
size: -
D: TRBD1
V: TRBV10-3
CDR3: CAISGGQGAASGANVLTF
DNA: TGTGCCATCAGTGGGGGACAGGGGGCCGCCTCTGGGGCCAACGTCCTGACTTTC

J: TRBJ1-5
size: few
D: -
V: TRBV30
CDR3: CAWSGKGLYNQPQHF
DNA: TGTGCCTGGAGTGGAAAGGGACTGTACAATCAGCCCCAGCATTTT

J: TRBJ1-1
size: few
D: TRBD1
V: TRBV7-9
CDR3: CASSQTGGMNTEAFF
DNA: TGTGCCAGCAGCCAGACAGGGGGCATGAACACTGAAGCTTTCTTT

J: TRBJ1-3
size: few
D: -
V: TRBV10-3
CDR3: CAISVEGSGNTIYF
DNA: TGTGCCATCAGTGTTGAGGGTTCCGGAAACACCATATATTTT

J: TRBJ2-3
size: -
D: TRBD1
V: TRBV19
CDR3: CASSSQPGQVPDTQYF
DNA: TGTGCCAGTAGTTCCCAACCGGGACAGGTCCCAGATACGCAGTATTTT

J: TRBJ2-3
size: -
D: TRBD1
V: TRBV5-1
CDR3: CASSLGGQSSTDTQYF
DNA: TGCGCCAGCAGCTTGGGGGGACAGTCTAGCACAGATACGCAGTATTTT

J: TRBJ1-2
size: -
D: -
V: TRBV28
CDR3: CASRHPSGGNYGYTF
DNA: TGTGCCAGCAGACACCCCAGTGGGGGCAACTATGGCTACACCTTC

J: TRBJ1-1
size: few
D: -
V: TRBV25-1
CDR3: CASSGQAAEAFF
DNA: TGTGCCAGCAGTGGCCAGGCCGCTGAAGCTTTCTTT

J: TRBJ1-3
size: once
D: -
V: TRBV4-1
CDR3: CASSQASPWGYSGNTIYF
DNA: TGCGCCAGCAGCCAAGCTTCCCCCTGGGGATACTCTGGAAACACCATATATTTT

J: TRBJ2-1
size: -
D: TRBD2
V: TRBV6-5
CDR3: CASTSGRANEQFF
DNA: TGTGCCAGTACTAGCGGGAGAGCCAATGAGCAGTTCTTC

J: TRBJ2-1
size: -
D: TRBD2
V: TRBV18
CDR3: CASSPTSGNVEQFF
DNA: TGTGCCAGCTCACCGACTAGCGGGAACGTTGAGCAGTTCTTC

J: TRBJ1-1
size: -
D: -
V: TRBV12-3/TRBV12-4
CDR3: CASSLWYTEAFF
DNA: TGTGCCAGCAGTTTATGGTACACTGAAGCTTTCTTT

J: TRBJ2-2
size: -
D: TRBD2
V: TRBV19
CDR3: CASNLAGGSGELFF
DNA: TGTGCCAGTAATCTAGCGGGAGGATCAGGGGAGCTGTTTTTT